This T cell receptor (beta chain) appears in the sequencing data of a study of STAT5B mutations in CD4+ large granular lymphocyte leukemia. In germline, CDR1 is KGHSH, CDR2 LQKENI. V lost 2 bases and J lost 4, with 15 bases in between. CDR3 length: 16 residues. Profiled with immunoSEQ multiplex PCR; TCRdb holds only in-frame clones, not every one. The table lists 30,000 to 35,000 clones, 80% to 90% of them singletons, with 4.4% in the top ten. The origin of this receptor is a human donor in good health. Sequenced: CD4+ T cells from blood buffy coats. The chain links TRBV18 to TRBJ1-3; a weak D match, TRBD1 (5 bases). This chain's CDR3 is CASSPRAGTDGNTIYF. CDR3 DNA sequence: TGTGCCAGCTCACCAAGAGCAGGGACCGACGGAAACACCATATATTTT.